The 13 T cell receptor beta chains reported below all come from one sample, sequenced in a study of T cells in localized non-small cell lung cancer. Assay used: immunoSEQ multiplex PCR; TCRdb lists only in-frame clones, some missing. Of tens of thousands of clones detected, around 80% appear once; the ten largest clones hold roughly 9.8%. The source material was peripheral blood, sampled before any cancer treatment. These TCRs come from a female donor of 60 years or more with stage I lung adenocarcinoma.

The rearrangement links TRBV19 to TRBJ2-1; 10 bases match TRBD2. The CDR3 loop spans 17 amino acids. The V segment lost 2 bases and the J segment 5 bases; nucleotides outside the gene matches: 9. Germline CDR1 LNHDA, CDR2 SQIVND (reference sequence). The CDR3 bases are TGTGCCAGTAGTATATCCCTAGTTCTAGCGGGGGACAATGAGCAGTTCTTC. It specifies CASSISLVLAGDNEQFF.

V usage is TRBV5-1 and J usage is TRBJ2-1; D gene unclear. V gave up 0 bases and J gave up 12 bases, with 10 bases separating them. Germline V gene lookup returns CDR1 SGHRS and CDR2 YFSETQ. CDR3 length: 12 amino acids. CDR3 bases: TGCGCCAGCAGCTTGGATGGCAGTTTGCAGTTCTTC. Encoded protein: CASSLDGSLQFF.

The V and J genes are TRBV6-5 and TRBJ1-1; 7 positions match TRBD1. V was pared by 5 bases and J by 0 bases, with 6 bases of the junction left unmatched. This CDR3 comprises 15 residues. The germline CDR1 and CDR2 sequences are MNHEY and SVGAGI. DNA of the CDR3: TGTGCCAGCAGTATACACAGGGGTCTGAACACTGAAGCTTTCTTT. Its protein is CASSIHRGLNTEAFF.

This clone was counted a few times. This rearrangement joins TRBV29-1 to TRBJ2-1; 8 nucleotides line up with TRBD2. Germline values: CDR1 SQVTM, CDR2 ANQGSEA. J lost 4 bases, V lost 0 bases, and 14 bases had no gene match. The CDR3 extends over 18 amino acids. The CDR3 DNA reads TGCAGCGTTGAAGATTACGGGGGGGGCCGTTTTTTGTACAATGAGCAGTTCTTC. Amino acids: CSVEDYGGGRFLYNEQFF.

The gene calls are TRBV4-3 and TRBJ1-1; 7 bases fit TRBD1. This CDR3 region has 14 residues. The junction had 6 bases not matched to a gene; V was cut back by 3 bases and J by 5 bases. Germline CDR1 is LGHNA and CDR2 is YSLEER. Here the CDR3 DNA reads TGCGCCAGCAGCCACCCAGGGGGGAGGACTGAAGCTTTCTTT. Amino acids: CASSHPGGRTEAFF.

The chain recombines TRBV5-4 with TRBJ2-3, with D hard to call. Germline lookup yields CDR1 SGHNT and CDR2 YYREEE (reference sequence). The length of the CDR3 is 14 residues. V was trimmed by 1 base and J by 0 bases, leaving 6 bases between them. The CDR3 here is CASSLWRSTDTQYF. CDR3 in DNA: TGTGCCAGCAGCTTGTGGCGTAGCACAGATACGCAGTATTTT. Full variable domain (outside the CDR3, taken from reference TRBV5-4 and TRBJ2-3): ETGVTQSPTHLIKTRGQQVTLRCSSQSGHNTVSWYQQALGQGPQFIFQYYREEENGRGNFPPRFSGLQFPNYSSELNVNALELDDSALYLCASSLWRSTDTQYFGPGTRLTVL.

The V gene is TRBV5-1, the J gene TRBJ2-3; a possible D gene is TRBD1 (6 bases). Germline V gives CDR1 SGHRS, CDR2 YFSETQ. The CDR3 sequence is 15 residues long. Trimming cost V 1 base and J 2 bases, with 11 bases left between them. DNA for the CDR3: TGCGCCAGCAGCTTGCTACAGGGAAACACAGATACGCAGTATTTT. This encodes CASSLLQGNTDTQYF.

This chain connects TRBV2 to TRBJ2-3; TRBD2 matches at 9 bases. Germline-derived CDR1 and CDR2 are SNHLY and FYNNEI. The CDR3 loop spans 11 amino acids. CDR3 in amino acids: CASGGLNTQYF. In DNA, the CDR3 is TGTGCTAGCGGGGGTTTGAATACGCAGTATTTT.

The J gene is TRBJ1-5, the V gene TRBV19, with 7 bases lining up with TRBD1. The V and J ends lost 6 bases and 6 bases, in that order; junction bases with no gene match: 5. CDR3 size: 13 residues. The V gene's germline CDR1 is LNHDA and CDR2 SQIVND (reference sequence). The CDR3: CASSPDRVQPQHF. CDR3 DNA: TGTGCCAGTAGCCCTGACAGGGTTCAGCCCCAGCATTTT.

The CDR3 sequence: CASSKGRETQETQYF. Here the CDR3 DNA reads TGTGCCAGCAGCAAGGGTCGGGAGACACAAGAGACCCAGTACTTC. J is TRBJ2-5 and V is TRBV21-1; TRBD2, the table's D call, was not compared with the DNA. TRBV21-1 is flagged as a pseudogene. The length of the CDR3 is 15 residues.

The J gene is TRBJ2-1, the V gene TRBV5-8, with 9 nucleotides matching TRBD1. The V segment lost 0 bases and the J segment 5 bases; nucleotides outside the gene matches: 3. Germline CDR1 is SGHTS and CDR2 is YDEGEE. The CDR3 sequence is 15 residues long. This CDR3 reads CASSLGDRVDNEQFF. The CDR3 nucleotides read TGTGCCAGCAGCTTGGGGGACAGGGTCGACAATGAGCAGTTCTTC. The full variable domain, with the rest looked up from reference TRBV5-8 and TRBJ2-1, is EAGVTQSPTHLIKTRGQQATLRCSPISGHTSVYWYQQALGLGLQFLLWYDEGEERNRGNFPPRFSGRQFPNYSSELNVNALELEDSALYLCASSLGDRVDNEQFFGPGTRLTVL.

The count of this clone is one. The chain employs TRBV6-5 and TRBJ2-1; D might be TRBD2 (5 bases). The CDR3 is made up of 13 amino acids. Germline lookup yields CDR1 MNHEY and CDR2 SVGAGI. Deletions cut 8 bases from V and 0 bases from J, with 8 bases between. CDR3 residues: CASGETSYNEQFF. CDR3 coding DNA: TGTGCCAGCGGGGAGACCTCCTACAATGAGCAGTTCTTC.

V usage is TRBV15 and J usage is TRBJ2-3; a possible D gene is TRBD1 (5 bases). V dropped 0 bases and J dropped 0 bases, with 7 bases sitting between them. There are 15 residues in the CDR3. Germline loops: CDR1 LNHNV, CDR2 YYDKDF (reference sequence). CDR3 protein: CATSREGASTDTQYF. CDR3 in DNA: TGTGCCACCAGCAGAGAAGGGGCTAGCACAGATACGCAGTATTTT.